This entry describes one TCR beta chain. The antigen remains undetermined. The record originates from a study of T cells in pancreatic ductal adenocarcinoma. Findings and caveats of the study: Enrichment of CD45RO+ effector over naive T cells in tumors may bias clonality. Mean clonality was roughly 0.11 in tumors and roughly 0.067 in blood, not significantly different.

Produced via immunoSEQ multiplex PCR; TCRdb's table is partial and in-frame only. The profile covers roughly 100,000 clones, with over 90% appearing a single time and 2.5% to 3.5% taken by the ten largest. Surgery without prior neoadjuvant therapy was the treatment of the selected pancreatic ductal adenocarcinoma patients. The CDR3 length is 15 residues. V lost 7 bases, J lost 13 bases, and 19 bases stayed unmatched. Germline assignment: CDR1 SEHNR and CDR2 FQNEAQ (reference sequence). Sequencing input: PBMCs. The receptor was derived from a human donor with pancreatic ductal adenocarcinoma. The chain carries TRBV7-9 and TRBJ2-1, with 7 positions matching TRBD2. CDR3 nucleotides: TGTGCCAGCATCAAACTCCTGAGCGGGGTAATAAGTCAGTTCTTC. It yields the protein CASIKLLSGVISQFF.